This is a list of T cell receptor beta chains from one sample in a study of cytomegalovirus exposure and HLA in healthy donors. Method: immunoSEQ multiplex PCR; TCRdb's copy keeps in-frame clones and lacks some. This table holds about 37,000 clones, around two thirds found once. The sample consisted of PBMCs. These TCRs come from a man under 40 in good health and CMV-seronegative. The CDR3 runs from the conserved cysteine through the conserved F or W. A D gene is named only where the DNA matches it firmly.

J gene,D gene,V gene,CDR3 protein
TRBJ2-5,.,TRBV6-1,CASSAQANLQETQYF
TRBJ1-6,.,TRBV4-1,CASSQDLRFTNNSPLHF
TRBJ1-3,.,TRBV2,CASRWGHLSSGNTIYF
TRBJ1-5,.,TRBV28,CASTAFGEPQHF
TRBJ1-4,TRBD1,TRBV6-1,CASSEEGTGNEKLFF
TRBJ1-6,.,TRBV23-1,CASSHGYFFPLHF
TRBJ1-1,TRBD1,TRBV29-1,CSARTGVTEAFF
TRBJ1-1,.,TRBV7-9,CASSPQEKNTEAFF
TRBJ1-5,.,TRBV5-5,CASRETPGSNQPQHF
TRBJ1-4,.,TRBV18,CASSKRQASNEKLFF
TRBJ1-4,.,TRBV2,CASSEGATNEKLFF